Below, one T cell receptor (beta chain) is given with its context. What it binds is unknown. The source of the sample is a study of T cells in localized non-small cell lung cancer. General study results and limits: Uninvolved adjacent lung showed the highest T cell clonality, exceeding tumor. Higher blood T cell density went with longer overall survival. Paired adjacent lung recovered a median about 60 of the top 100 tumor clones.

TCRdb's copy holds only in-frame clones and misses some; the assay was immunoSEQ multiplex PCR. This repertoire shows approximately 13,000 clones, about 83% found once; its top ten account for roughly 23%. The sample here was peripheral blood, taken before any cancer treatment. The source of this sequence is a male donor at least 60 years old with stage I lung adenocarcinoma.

CDR3 sequence reads: CSVGPSTGGLEKLFF. The DNA of the CDR3 is TGCAGCGTTGGGCCTTCGACAGGGGGCTTGGAAAAACTGTTTTTT. This chain connects TRBV29-1 to TRBJ1-4; 10 nucleotides match TRBD1. The CDR3 length is 15 residues. J lost 8 bases, V lost 4 bases, and 10 bases had no gene match. Germline loops: CDR1 SQVTM, CDR2 ANQGSEA. The variable domain in full, with the rest retrieved from reference TRBV29-1 and TRBJ1-4, is SAVISQKPSRDICQRGTSLTIQCQVDSQVTMMFWYRQQPGQSLTLIATANQGSEATYESGFVIDKFPISRPNLTFSTLTVSNMSPEDSSIYLCSVGPSTGGLEKLFFGSGTQLSVL.